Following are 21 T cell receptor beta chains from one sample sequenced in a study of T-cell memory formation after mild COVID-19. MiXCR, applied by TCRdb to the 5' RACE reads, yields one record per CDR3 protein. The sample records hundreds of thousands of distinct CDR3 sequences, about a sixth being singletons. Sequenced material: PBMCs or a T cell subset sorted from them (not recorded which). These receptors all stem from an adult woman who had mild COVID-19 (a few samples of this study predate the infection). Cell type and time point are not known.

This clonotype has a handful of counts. The DNA of the CDR3 is TGTGCCAGCAGCTTAGCCGGGGGGGAGGCCCAGTACTTC. Translated: CASSLAGGEAQYF. The chain has TRBV7-3 and TRBJ2-5, with 8 bases matching TRBD2. Germline lookup yields CDR1 SGHTA and CDR2 FQGTGA. The CDR3 loop spans 13 amino acids. With V trimmed by 2 bases and J by 9 bases, 5 bases remained unmatched.

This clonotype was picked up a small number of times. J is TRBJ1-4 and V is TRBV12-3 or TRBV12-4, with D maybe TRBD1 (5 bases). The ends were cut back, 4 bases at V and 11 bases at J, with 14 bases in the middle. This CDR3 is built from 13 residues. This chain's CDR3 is CASSSPESGKLFF. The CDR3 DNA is TGTGCCAGCAGTTCGCCGGAGTCAGGGAAACTGTTTTTT.

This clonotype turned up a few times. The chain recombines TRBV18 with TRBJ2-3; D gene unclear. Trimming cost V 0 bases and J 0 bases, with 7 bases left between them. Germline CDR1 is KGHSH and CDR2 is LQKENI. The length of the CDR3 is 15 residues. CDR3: CASSPPGISTDTQYF. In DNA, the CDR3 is TGTGCCAGCTCACCACCTGGTATCAGCACAGATACGCAGTATTTT.

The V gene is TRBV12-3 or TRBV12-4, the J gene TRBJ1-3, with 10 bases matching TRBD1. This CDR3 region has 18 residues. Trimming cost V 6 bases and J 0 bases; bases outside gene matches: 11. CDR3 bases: TGTGCCAGCAGACCCAATCCGGGACAGGGGAGCTCTGGAAACACCATATATTTT. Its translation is CASRPNPGQGSSGNTIYF.

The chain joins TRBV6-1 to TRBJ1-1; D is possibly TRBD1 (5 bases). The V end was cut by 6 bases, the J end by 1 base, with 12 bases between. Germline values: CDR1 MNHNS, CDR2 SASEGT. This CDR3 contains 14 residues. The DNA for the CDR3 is TGTGCCAGCAGCGAACAGGACCAGAACACTGAAGCTTTCTTT. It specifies CASSEQDQNTEAFF.

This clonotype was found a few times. In nucleotides, the CDR3 is TGCGCCAGCAGAACTCCGGGACAGGGAATCACCGGGGAGCTGTTTTTT. Translating it yields CASRTPGQGITGELFF. The chain recombines TRBV4-1 with TRBJ2-2; 9 nucleotides agree with TRBD1. Germline V gene sequence: CDR1 MGHRA, CDR2 YSYEKL. The trim removed 6 bases at V and 4 bases at J, leaving 9 bases unmatched. The CDR3 is made up of 16 amino acids.

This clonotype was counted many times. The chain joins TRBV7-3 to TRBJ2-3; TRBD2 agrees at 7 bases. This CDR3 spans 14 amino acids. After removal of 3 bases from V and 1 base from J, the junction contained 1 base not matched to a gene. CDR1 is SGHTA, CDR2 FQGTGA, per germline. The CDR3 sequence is CASSFSGGTDTQYF. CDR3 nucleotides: TGTGCCAGCAGCTTCAGCGGGGGCACAGATACGCAGTATTTT.

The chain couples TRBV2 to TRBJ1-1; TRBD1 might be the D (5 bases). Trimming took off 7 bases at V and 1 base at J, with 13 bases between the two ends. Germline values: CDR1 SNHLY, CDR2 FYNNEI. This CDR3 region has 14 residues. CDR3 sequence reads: CASTQTGRNTEAFF. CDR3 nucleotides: TGTGCCAGCACCCAAACAGGTCGGAACACTGAAGCTTTCTTT.

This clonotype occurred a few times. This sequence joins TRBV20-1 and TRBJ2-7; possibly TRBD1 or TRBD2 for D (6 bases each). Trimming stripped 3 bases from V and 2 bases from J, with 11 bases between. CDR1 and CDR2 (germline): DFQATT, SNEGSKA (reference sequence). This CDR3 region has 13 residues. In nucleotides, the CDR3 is TGCAGTGCTAGCTACAGGGAGGCCTACGAGCAGTACTTC. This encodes CSASYREAYEQYF.

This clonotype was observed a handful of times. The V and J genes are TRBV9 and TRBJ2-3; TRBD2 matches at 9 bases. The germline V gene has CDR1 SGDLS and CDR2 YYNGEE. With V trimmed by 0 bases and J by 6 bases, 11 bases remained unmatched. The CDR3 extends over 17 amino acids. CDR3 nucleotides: TGTGCCAGCAGCGTAGGTCGGGGCGGGGGGGCCTTGGATACGCAGTATTTT. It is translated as CASSVGRGGGALDTQYF. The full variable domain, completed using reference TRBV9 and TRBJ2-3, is DSGVTQTPKHLITATGQRVTLRCSPRSGDLSVYWYQQSLDQGLQFLIQYYNGEERAKGNILERFSAQQFPDLHSELNLSSLELGDSALYFCASSVGRGGGALDTQYFGPGTRLTVL.

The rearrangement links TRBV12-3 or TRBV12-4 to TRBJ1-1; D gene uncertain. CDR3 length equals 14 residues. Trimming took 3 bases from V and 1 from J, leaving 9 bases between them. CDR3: CASSFLPGNTEAFF. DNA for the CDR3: TGTGCCAGCAGTTTTTTACCAGGGAACACTGAAGCTTTCTTT.

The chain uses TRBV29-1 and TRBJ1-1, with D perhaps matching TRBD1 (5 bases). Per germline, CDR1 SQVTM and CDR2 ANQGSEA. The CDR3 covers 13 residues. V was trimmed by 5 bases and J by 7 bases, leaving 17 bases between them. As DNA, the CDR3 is TGCAGCGTTAATATTGCAGGGCGAATTGAAGCTTTCTTT. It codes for CSVNIAGRIEAFF.

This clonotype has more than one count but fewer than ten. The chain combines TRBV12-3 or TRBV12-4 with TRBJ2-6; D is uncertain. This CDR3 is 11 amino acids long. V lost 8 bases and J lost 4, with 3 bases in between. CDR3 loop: CASQGANVLTF. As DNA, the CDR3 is TGTGCCAGCCAGGGGGCCAACGTCCTGACTTTC.

CDR3 sequence (DNA): TGTGCCAGCACCCCGGGGGGACTAGCGGACTACGAGCAGTACTTC. This translates into CASTPGGLADYEQYF. V and J are TRBV7-9 and TRBJ2-7; 11 bases map to TRBD2. V lost 7 bases and J lost 3; bases outside the gene matches: 8. Germline lookup yields CDR1 SEHNR and CDR2 FQNEAQ (reference sequence). This CDR3 spans 15 amino acids.

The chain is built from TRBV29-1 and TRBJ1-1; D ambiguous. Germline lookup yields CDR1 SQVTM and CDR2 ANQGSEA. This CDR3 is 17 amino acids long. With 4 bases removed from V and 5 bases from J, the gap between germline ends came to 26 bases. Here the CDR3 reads CSVVGPRGRALWTEAFF. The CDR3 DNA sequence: TGCAGCGTTGTAGGGCCGAGAGGTAGAGCTCTTTGGACTGAAGCTTTCTTT.

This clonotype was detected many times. The CDR3 DNA follows: TGTGCCAGCAGCCCTCGGGTGGCAGGCACAGATACGCAGTATTTT. It yields the protein CASSPRVAGTDTQYF. The rearrangement joins TRBV7-3 to TRBJ2-3; D call uncertain. The V end lost 5 bases, the J end lost 1 base, and 13 bases lay between the germline ends. The CDR3 has 15 residues. Germline V gene lookup returns CDR1 SGHTA and CDR2 FQGTGA.

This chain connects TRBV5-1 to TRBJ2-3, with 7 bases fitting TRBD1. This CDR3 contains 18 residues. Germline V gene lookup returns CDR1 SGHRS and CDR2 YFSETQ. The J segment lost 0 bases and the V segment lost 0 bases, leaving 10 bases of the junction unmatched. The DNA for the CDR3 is TGCGCCAGCAGCTTGGCTTCGACAGGGTATGCTAGCACAGATACGCAGTATTTT. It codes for CASSLASTGYASTDTQYF.

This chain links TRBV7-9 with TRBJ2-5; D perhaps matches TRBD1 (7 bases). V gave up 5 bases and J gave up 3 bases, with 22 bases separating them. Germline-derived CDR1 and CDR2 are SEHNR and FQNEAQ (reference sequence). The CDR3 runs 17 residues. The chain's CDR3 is CASSHSGTAGLKETQYF. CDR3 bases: TGTGCCAGCAGCCATTCCGGGACAGCGGGCCTGAAAGAGACCCAGTACTTC.

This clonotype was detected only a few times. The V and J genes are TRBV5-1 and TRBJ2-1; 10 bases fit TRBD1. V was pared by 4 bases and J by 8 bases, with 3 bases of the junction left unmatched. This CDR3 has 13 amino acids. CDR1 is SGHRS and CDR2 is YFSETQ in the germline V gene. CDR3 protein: CASSAGQGDEQFF. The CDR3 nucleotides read TGCGCCAGCAGCGCCGGACAGGGGGATGAGCAGTTCTTC.

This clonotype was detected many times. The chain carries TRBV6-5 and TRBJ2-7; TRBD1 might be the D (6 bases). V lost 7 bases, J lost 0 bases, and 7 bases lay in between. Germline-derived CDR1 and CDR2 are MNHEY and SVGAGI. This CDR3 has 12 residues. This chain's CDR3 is CASTDSSYEQYF. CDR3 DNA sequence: TGTGCCAGCACGGACAGCTCCTACGAGCAGTACTTC.

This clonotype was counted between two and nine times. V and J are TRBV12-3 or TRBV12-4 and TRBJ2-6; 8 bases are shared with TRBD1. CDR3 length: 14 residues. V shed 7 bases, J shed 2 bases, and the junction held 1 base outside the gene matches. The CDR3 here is CASKQGAGANVLTF. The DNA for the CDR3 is TGTGCCAGCAAACAGGGGGCTGGGGCCAACGTCCTGACTTTC.